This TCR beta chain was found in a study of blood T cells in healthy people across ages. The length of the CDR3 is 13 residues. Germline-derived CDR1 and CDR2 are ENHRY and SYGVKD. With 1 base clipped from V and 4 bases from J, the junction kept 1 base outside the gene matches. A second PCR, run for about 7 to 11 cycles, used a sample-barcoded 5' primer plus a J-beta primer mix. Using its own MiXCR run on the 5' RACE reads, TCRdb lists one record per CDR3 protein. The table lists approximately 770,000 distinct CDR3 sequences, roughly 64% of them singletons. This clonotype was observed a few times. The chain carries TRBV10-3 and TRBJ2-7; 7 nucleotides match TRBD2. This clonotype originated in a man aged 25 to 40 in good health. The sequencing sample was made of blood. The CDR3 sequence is CAISEYGRYEQYF. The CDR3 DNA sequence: TGTGCCATCAGTGAGTACGGGAGGTACGAGCAGTACTTC.